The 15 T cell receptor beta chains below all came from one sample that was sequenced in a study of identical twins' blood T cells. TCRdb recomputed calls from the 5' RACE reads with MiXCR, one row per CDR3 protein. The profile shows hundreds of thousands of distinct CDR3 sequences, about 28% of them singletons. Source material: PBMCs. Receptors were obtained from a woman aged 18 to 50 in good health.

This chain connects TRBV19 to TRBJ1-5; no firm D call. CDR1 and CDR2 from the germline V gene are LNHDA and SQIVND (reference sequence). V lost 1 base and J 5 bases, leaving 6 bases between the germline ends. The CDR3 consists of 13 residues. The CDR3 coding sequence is TGTGCCAGTAGTATAGGCCTAGATCAGCCCCAGCATTTT. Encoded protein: CASSIGLDQPQHF.

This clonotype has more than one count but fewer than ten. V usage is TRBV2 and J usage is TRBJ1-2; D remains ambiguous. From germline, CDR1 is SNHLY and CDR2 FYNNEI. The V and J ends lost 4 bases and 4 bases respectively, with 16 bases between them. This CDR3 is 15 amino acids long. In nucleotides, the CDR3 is TGTGCCAGCAGTGCCAACAGACACACTCGCTATGGCTACACCTTC. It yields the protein CASSANRHTRYGYTF.

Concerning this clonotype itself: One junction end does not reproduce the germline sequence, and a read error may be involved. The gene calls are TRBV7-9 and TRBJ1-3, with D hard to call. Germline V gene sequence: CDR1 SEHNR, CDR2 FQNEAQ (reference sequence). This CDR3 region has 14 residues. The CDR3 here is CASSSPGPGNTMYF. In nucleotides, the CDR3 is TGTGCCAGCAGCTCCCCGGGCCCCGGAAACACCATGTATTTT.

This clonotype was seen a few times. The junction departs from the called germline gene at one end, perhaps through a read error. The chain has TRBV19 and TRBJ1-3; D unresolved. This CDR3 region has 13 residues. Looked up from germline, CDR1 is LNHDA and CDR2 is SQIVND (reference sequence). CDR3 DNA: TGTGCCAGTAGTTGGACGGCCGGAAGCACCATATATTTT. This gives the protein CASSWTAGSTIYF. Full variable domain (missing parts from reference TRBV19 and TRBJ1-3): DGGITQSPKYLFRKEGQNVTLSCEQNLNHDAMYWYRQDPGQGLRLIYYSQIVNDFQKGDIAEGYSVSREKKESFPLTVTSAQKNPTAFYLCASSWTAGSTIYFGEGSWLTVV.

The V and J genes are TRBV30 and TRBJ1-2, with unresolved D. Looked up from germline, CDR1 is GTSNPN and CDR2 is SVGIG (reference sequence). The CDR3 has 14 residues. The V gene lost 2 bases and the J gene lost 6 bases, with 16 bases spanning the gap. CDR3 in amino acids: CAWSRFTGVHGYTF. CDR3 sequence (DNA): TGTGCCTGGAGTCGCTTCACCGGGGTACATGGCTACACCTTC.

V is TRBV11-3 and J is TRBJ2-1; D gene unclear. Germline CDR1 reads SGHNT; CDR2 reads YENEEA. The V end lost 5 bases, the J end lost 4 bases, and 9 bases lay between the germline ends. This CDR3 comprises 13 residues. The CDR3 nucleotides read TGTGCCAGCAGCACGCCCATTTACAATGAGCAGTTCTTC. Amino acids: CASSTPIYNEQFF. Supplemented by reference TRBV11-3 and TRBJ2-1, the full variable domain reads EAGVVQSPRYKIIEKKQPVAFWCNPISGHNTLYWYLQNLGQGPELLIRYENEEAVDDSQLPKDRFSAERLKGVDSTLKIQPAELGDSAVYLCASSTPIYNEQFFGPGTRLTVL.

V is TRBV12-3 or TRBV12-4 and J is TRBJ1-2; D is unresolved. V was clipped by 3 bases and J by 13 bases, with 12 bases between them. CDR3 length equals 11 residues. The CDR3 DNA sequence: TGTGCCAGCAGTTTTTGGGGTTTTAGCACCTTC. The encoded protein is CASSFWGFSTF.

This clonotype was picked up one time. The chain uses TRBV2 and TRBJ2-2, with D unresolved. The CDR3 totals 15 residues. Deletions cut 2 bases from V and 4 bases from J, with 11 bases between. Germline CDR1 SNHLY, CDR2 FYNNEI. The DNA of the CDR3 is TGTGCCAGCAGTGAAAGGAGTTCGGTCACCGGGGAGCTGTTTTTT. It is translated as CASSERSSVTGELFF.

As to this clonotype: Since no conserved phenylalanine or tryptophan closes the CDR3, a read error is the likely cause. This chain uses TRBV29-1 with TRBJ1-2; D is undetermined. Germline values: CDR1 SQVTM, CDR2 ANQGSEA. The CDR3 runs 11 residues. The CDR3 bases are TGCAGTGTTGAACAGATCTATGGCTACACCCTC. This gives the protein CSVEQIYGYTL.

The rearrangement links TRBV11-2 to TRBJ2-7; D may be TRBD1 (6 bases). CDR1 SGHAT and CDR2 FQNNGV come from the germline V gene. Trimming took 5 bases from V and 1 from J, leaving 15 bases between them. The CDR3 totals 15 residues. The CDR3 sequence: CASSLTQGPSYEQYF. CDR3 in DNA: TGTGCCAGCAGCCTCACACAGGGACCTTCCTACGAGCAGTACTTC.

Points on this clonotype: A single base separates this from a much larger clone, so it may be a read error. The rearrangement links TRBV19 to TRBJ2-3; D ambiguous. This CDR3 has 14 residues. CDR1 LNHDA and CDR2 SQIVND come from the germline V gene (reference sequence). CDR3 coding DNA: TGTGCCAGTAGTAAGGCCCTTCGCACAGATACGCAGTGTTTT. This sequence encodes CASSKALRTDTQCF.

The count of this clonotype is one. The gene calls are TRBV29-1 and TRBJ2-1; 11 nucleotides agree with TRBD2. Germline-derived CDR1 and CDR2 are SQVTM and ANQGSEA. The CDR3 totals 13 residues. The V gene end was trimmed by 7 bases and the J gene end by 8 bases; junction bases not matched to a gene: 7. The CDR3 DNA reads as TGCAGCGGTCTAGCGGGAGGTTTTTATGAGCAGTTCTTC. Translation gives CSGLAGGFYEQFF.

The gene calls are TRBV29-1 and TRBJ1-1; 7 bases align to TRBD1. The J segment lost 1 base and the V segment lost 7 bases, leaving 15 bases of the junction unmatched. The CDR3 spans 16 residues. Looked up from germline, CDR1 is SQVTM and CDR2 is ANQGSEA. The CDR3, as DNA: TGCAGCGGTATCCCTCGAGCAGGGGGAGAGAACACTGAAGCTTTCTTT. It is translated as CSGIPRAGGENTEAFF.

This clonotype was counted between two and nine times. CDR3 residues: CSARLAGADEQFF. The CDR3 bases are TGCAGTGCTAGACTAGCGGGAGCGGATGAGCAGTTCTTC. The J gene is TRBJ2-1, the V gene TRBV20-1, with TRBD2 identical over 10 bases. Germline V lookup: CDR1 DFQATT, CDR2 SNEGSKA (reference sequence). The V and J ends lost 2 bases and 8 bases, in that order; junction bases with no gene match: 3. The CDR3 has 13 residues.

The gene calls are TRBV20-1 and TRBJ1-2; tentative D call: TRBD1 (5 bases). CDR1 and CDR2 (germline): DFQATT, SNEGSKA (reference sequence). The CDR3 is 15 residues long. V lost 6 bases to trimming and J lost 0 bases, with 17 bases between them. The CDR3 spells CSASNGQLSNYGYTF. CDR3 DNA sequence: TGCAGTGCCTCTAACGGACAACTGTCTAACTATGGCTACACCTTC.